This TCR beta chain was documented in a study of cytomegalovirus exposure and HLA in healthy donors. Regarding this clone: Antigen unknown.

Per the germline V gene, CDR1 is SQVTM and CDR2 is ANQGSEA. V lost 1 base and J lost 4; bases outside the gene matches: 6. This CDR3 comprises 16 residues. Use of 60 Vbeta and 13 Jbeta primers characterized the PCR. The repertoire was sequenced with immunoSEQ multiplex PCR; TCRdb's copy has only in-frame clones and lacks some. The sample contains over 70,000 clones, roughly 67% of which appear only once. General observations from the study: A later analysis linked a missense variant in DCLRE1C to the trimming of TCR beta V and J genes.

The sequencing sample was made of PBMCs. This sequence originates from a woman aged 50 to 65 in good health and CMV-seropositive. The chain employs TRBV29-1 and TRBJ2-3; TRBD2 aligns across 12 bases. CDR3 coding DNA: TGCAGCGTTGAAGGGACTAGCGGGGTTCCCGCAGATACGCAGTATTTT. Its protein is CSVEGTSGVPADTQYF.